This T cell receptor (beta chain) was profiled in a study of follicular helper T cells after annual influenza vaccination. Looking at the study overall: Across the 2013-2014, 2014-2015 and 2015-2016 vaccination seasons, some subjects were resampled.

This clone was observed a handful of times. The time point here: 2013-2014 season, 7 days after vaccination. Profiled with immunoSEQ multiplex PCR; TCRdb holds only in-frame clones, not every one. Of around 9,500 clones detected, roughly four fifths appear once; the ten largest clones hold 0.5% to 0.75%. Germline CDR1 is SGHKS and CDR2 is YYEKEE (reference sequence). Trimming removed 0 bases at V and 2 bases at J, with 12 bases between. The CDR3 covers 15 residues. The sequence was obtained from an adult who received the influenza vaccine. The sequences come from CXCR5- memory CD4+ T cells sorted from blood, collected 7 days after influenza vaccination. J is TRBJ2-7 and V is TRBV5-5; D is unresolved. The CDR3 loop reads CASSLDAGLTYEQYF. The CDR3 DNA sequence: TGTGCCAGCAGCTTGGACGCTGGGCTGACCTACGAGCAGTACTTC.